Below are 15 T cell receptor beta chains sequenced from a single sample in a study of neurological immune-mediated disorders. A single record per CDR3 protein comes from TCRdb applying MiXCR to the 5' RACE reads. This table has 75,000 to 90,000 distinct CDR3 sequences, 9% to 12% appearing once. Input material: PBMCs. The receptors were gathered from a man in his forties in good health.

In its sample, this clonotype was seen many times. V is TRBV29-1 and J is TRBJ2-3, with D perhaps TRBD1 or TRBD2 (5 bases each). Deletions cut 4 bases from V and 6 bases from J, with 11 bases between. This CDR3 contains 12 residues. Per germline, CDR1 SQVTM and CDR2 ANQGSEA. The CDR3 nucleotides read TGCAGCGTTGTTGGGGGAAGGGATACGCAGTATTTT. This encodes CSVVGGRDTQYF.

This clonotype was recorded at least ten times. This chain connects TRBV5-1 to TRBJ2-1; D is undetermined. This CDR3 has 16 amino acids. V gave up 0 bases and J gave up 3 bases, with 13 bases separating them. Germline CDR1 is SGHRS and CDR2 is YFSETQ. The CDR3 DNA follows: TGCGCCAGCAGCTTGGCAGAGGTCCCCCACTACAATGAGCAGTTCTTC. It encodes CASSLAEVPHYNEQFF.

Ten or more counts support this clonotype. DNA of the CDR3: TGTGCCAGCAGCGTAACCCCTGCCTACGAGCAGTACTTC. Translation: CASSVTPAYEQYF. The chain couples TRBV9 to TRBJ2-7; D ambiguous. Deletions cut 1 base from V and 2 bases from J, with 7 bases between. CDR1 is SGDLS, CDR2 YYNGEE, per germline. The CDR3 consists of 13 residues.

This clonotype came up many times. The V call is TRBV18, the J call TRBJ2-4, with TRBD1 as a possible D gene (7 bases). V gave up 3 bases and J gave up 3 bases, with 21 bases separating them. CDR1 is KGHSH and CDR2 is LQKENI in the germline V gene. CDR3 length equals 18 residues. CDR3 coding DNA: TGTGCCAGCTCACCCTTTCAGGGGGGAGAAGTGGGCAAAAACATTCAGTACTTC. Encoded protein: CASSPFQGGEVGKNIQYF.

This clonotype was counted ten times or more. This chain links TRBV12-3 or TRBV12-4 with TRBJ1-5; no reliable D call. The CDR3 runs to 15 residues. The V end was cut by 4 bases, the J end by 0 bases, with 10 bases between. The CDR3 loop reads CASSSAGISNQPQHF. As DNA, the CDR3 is TGTGCCAGCAGTTCCGCGGGGATTAGCAATCAGCCCCAGCATTTT.

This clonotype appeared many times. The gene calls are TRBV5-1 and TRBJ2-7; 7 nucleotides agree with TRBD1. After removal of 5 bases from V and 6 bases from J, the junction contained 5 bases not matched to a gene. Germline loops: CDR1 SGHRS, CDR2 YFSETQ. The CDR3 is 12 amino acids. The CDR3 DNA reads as TGCGCCAGCAGTTCTTCAGGGGGCGAGCAGTACTTC. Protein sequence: CASSSSGGEQYF.

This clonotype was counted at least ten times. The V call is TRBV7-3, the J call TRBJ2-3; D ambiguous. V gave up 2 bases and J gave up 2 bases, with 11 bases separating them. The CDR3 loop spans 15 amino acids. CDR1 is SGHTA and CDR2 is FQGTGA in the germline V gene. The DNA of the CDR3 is TGTGCCAGCAGCTTAGGGCAGAGGAACACAGATACGCAGTATTTT. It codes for CASSLGQRNTDTQYF.

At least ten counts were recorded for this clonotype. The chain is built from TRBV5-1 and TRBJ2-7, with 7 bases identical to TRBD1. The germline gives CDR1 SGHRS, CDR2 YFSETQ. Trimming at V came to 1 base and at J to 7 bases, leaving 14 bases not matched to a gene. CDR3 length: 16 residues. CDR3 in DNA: TGCGCCAGCAGCTTGAGTCTGGCAGGGGGAAAACAGGAGCAGTACTTC. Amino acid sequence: CASSLSLAGGKQEQYF.

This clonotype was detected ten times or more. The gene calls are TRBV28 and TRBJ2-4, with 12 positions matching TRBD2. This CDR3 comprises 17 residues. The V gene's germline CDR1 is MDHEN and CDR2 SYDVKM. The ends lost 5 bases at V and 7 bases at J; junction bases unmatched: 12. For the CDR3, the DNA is TGTGCCAGCAGTCCAGGGCTAGCGGGAGGGCCTCTGAACATTCAGTACTTC. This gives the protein CASSPGLAGGPLNIQYF.

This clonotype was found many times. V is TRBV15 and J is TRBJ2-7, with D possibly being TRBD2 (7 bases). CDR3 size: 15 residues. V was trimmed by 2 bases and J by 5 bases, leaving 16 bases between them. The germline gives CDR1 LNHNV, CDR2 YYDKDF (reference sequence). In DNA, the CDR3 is TGTGCCACCAGCAGACCCGGACTAGGGGGAAACGAGCAGTACTTC. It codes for CATSRPGLGGNEQYF.

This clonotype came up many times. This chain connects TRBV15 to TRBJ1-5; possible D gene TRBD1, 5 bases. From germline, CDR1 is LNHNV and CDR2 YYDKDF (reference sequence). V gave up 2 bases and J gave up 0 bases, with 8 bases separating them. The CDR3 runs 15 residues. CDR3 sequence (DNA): TGTGCCACCAGCAGACCAGGGCATAGCAATCAGCCCCAGCATTTT. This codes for CATSRPGHSNQPQHF.

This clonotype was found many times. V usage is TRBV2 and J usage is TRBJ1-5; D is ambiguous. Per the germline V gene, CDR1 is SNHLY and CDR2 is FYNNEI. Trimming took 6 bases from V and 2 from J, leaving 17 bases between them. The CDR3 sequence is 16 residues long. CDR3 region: CASSERRGGGNQPQHF. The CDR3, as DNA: TGTGCCAGCAGCGAACGTCGGGGTGGAGGCAATCAGCCCCAGCATTTT.

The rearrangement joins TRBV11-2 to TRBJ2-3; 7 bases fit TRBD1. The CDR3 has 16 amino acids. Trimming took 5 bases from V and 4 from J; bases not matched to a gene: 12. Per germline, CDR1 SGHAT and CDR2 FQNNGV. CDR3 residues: CASSRPGQLFADTQYF. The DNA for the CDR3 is TGTGCCAGCAGCCGTCCGGGACAGCTATTTGCAGATACGCAGTATTTT.

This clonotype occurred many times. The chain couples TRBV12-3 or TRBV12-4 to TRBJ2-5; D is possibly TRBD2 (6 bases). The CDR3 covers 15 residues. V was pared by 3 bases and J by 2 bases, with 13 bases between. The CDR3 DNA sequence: TGTGCCAGCAGTTTTGTGGGTGGGAGGCAAGAGACCCAGTACTTC. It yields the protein CASSFVGGRQETQYF.

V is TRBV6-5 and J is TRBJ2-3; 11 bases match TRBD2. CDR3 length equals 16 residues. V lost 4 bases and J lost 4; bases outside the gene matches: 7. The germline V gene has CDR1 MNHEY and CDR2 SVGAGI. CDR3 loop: CASSFSGGAGSDTQYF. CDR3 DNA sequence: TGTGCCAGCAGTTTTAGCGGGGGGGCAGGATCAGATACGCAGTATTTT.